The 5 T cell receptor beta chains given below trace back to one sample, sequenced in a study of T cell clones after liver transplantation. TCRdb's copy holds only in-frame clones and misses some; the assay was immunoSEQ multiplex PCR. The sample holds about 20,000 clones, around 93% seen once. The sequencing here drew on CD8+ T cells from blood, taken approximately 25 months after liver transplant. The receptors derive from a human patient who received a liver transplant. Part of the T cells may come from the graft donor.

The chain carries TRBV4-2 and TRBJ2-3; the D gene is possibly TRBD2 (6 bases). The ends were cut back, 1 base at V and 0 bases at J, with 11 bases in the middle. This CDR3 has 16 residues. Germline CDR1 reads LGHNA; CDR2 reads YNFKEQ. CDR3 nucleotide sequence: TGTGCCAGCAGCCAAGGGGACGGGAGTAGCACAGATACGCAGTATTTT. It encodes CASSQGDGSSTDTQYF.

This sequence joins TRBV29-1 and TRBJ2-7; weak D call: TRBD1 (6 bases). This CDR3 region has 12 residues. Germline V gene lookup returns CDR1 SQVTM and CDR2 ANQGSEA. V lost 6 bases and J lost 3, with 12 bases in between. CDR3 amino acids: CSVGLGGYEQYF. The CDR3 nucleotides read TGCAGCGTCGGCCTAGGGGGCTACGAGCAGTACTTC.

The V call is TRBV5-5, the J call TRBJ2-7; D not resolved. CDR1 is SGHKS, CDR2 YYEKEE, per germline (reference sequence). Trimming took off 3 bases at V and 5 bases at J, with 24 bases between the two ends. This CDR3 is 17 amino acids long. As DNA, the CDR3 is TGTGCCAGCAGCTCCCTCCTCGACCCAAAGGATTTCCACGAGCAGTACTTC. This translates into CASSSLLDPKDFHEQYF.

The rearrangement joins TRBV6-6 to TRBJ2-7; tentative D call: TRBD2 (7 bases). Trimming took 8 bases from V and 6 from J, leaving 23 bases between them. The CDR3 has 15 residues. In germline, CDR1 is MNHNY, CDR2 SVGAGI (reference sequence). The CDR3 coding sequence is TGTGCCAGCGCTGGGGGCGTCGGGAGGTTATCCGAGCAGTACTTC. It yields the protein CASAGGVGRLSEQYF.

This chain links TRBV7-8 with TRBJ2-5; D gene uncertain. This CDR3 contains 14 residues. V dropped 3 bases and J dropped 4 bases, with 12 bases sitting between them. The germline V gene has CDR1 SGHVS and CDR2 FQNEAQ. CDR3 sequence reads: CASSLGGFGETQYF. The DNA of the CDR3 is TGTGCCAGCAGCTTGGGTGGCTTTGGAGAGACCCAGTACTTC.